This TCR beta chain stems from a study of blood T cell repertoires in COVID-19 (dated by TCRdb to about 2020). Broadly, across the study: The collaborator samples originated in the United States, Italy and Spain and spanned the acute and convalescent phases of COVID-19. Subjects who had been exposed to COVID-19, were actively infected with it, or had recovered from it provided the deeply sampled blood TCRbeta repertoires that made up the dataset. The material from the prospective study consisted of cDNA or gDNA derived from T cells, B-cell-depleted T cells, or PBMCs. The samples were drawn from the first 160 participants of the ongoing ImmuneRACE study and from 1,254 subjects provided by 6 global collaborators. The repertoires were released in a freely available public database meant as a resource for research on the immune response to SARS-CoV-2. Where available, HLA class I and class II types were taken from metadata supplied by the sample provider and were not determined by assay-based typing. The sample metadata nearly always contained a de-identified subject ID, COVID-19 status, age in years and sex. The paper as a whole reports these results and caveats: The quantity of clinical and demographic metadata differed by source and by participant and was supplied without curation.

Reading the germline V gene gives CDR1 SGHDN and CDR2 FVKESK. The germline V and J ends show losses of 4 bases and 9 bases respectively, and no gene match explains 7 bases of the junction. From the cysteine up to the phenylalanine, the CDR3 has a length of 15 residues. The DNA shown is the 45-base CDR3, in frame from base 1. TCRbeta CDR3 regions were amplified from genomic DNA by means of the immunoSEQ Assay, a bias-controlled multiplex PCR. The study's processing was this. Nucleated cell counts per sample were estimated from amplification of reference gene primers within the assay. To quantify the absolute abundance of each unique TCRbeta CDR3 rearrangement, sequence reads were collapsed and filtered. Productive Simpson clonality was computed per sample as the square root of Simpson's diversity index over productive rearrangements. Not all clones reach the TCRdb copy of this immuneACCESS table, which keeps in-frame sequences only. Checked studies attribute under half of the gap to unresolved V genes and leave the rest unexplained. Clone size and V and J calls were adopted from that table, with D and trimming inferred from the DNA. This sample holds hundreds of thousands of clones; about 90% were observed only once. The ten largest clones add up to less than 1.6% of the sample.

Another Seattle source contributed samples from volunteer blood donors who had recovered from COVID-19. Collaborating institutions collected whole blood in K2EDTA tubes following their own protocols. Collaborator samples were shipped for TCRbeta analysis as frozen whole blood, isolated PBMCs, or DNA extracted from either sample type. A word on this clone: Its antigen has not been determined. Base qualities are missing; no much larger clone stands one base away.

The sample taken for sequencing was peripheral blood. The V gene is TRBV14 and the J gene is TRBJ1-6; 9 of the junction bases match TRBD1. The TCR was taken from a woman in her forties who had recovered from COVID-19. The CDR3 loop reads CASSPDRGISSPLHF. The bases are TGTGCCAGCAGCCCAGACAGGGGGATAAGTTCACCCCTCCACTTT.